Sequencing of this T cell receptor beta chain was carried out in a study of shared clonotypes between healthy human individuals. Memory CD4+ cells were the fraction left after CD45RA+ naive selection. Several immunoSEQ plates received, in even portions, the genomic DNA of each subset. TCRdb's table, derived via immunoSEQ multiplex PCR, lists solely in-frame clones and lacks some. Found here are some 2.1 million clones, 90% to 95% of them singletons; the top ten hold roughly 0.13%. This clonotype was sampled from a man aged 18 to 35 in good health. Sequenced sample: naive CD4+ T cells sorted from blood. Regarding subset: CD45RA+ positively selected.

The CDR3 loop is CASSLNGPNRSPLHF. In nucleotides, the CDR3 is TGTGCCAGCAGCTTAAACGGGCCTAATCGTTCACCCCTCCACTTT. The chain links TRBV7-9 to TRBJ1-6; D ambiguous. CDR1 is SEHNR and CDR2 is FQNEAQ in the germline V gene (reference sequence). The CDR3 runs to 15 residues. Trimming stripped 2 bases from V and 9 bases from J, with 14 bases between.